A single sample is the source of the 19 T cell receptor beta chains below, sequenced in a study of cytomegalovirus exposure and HLA in healthy donors. With 60 Vbeta and 13 Jbeta primers, the PCR was carried out. Clones were read by immunoSEQ multiplex PCR, and TCRdb kept only the in-frame ones, dropping some. Here the sample spans approximately 190,000 clones, more than 65% being singletons. Input material: PBMCs. The receptors derive from a man in his forties or fifties in good health and CMV-seronegative.

The CDR3, as DNA: TGTGCCTGGAGCCCCGGGAACACCATATATTTT. Protein sequence: CAWSPGNTIYF. The gene calls are TRBV30 and TRBJ1-3; the D is unclear. The germline gives CDR1 GTSNPN, CDR2 SVGIG (reference sequence). V lost 3 bases and J lost 7, with 7 bases in between. CDR3 size: 11 residues.

The V and J genes are TRBV5-1 and TRBJ1-3; the match to TRBD1 covers 7 bases. Germline loops: CDR1 SGHRS, CDR2 YFSETQ. CDR3 length equals 15 residues. V gave up 2 bases and J gave up 4 bases; unmatched junction bases: 6. The CDR3 protein is CASSFTGVGGNTIYF. CDR3 coding DNA: TGCGCCAGCAGCTTCACAGGGGTTGGAGGAAACACCATATATTTT.

The chain uses TRBV21-1 and TRBJ2-7; TRBD1 is the table's D call and was not checked against the DNA. TRBV21-1 is a documented pseudogene. This CDR3 region has 13 residues. The DNA of the CDR3 is TGTGCCAGCAGCAAGAAGGACAGCTACGAGCAGTACTTC. It translates to CASSKKDSYEQYF.

The V and J genes are TRBV11-2 and TRBJ2-1, with D unresolved. The germline V gene has CDR1 SGHAT and CDR2 FQNNGV. The CDR3 totals 13 residues. With 4 bases removed from V and 6 bases from J, the gap between germline ends came to 10 bases. The CDR3 DNA is TGTGCCAGCAGCTCCGACTTTCCCAATGAGCAGTTCTTC. This codes for CASSSDFPNEQFF.

This sequence joins TRBV6-5 and TRBJ1-2; no clear D gene. Germline values: CDR1 MNHEY, CDR2 SVGAGI. The CDR3 loop spans 13 amino acids. V was cut by 5 bases and J by 1 base, with 8 bases left in between. CDR3 sequence reads: CASSTVRNYGYTF. The DNA for the CDR3 is TGTGCCAGCAGTACGGTCCGTAACTATGGCTACACCTTC.

Details on this clone: The CDR3 end shows no conserved phenylalanine or tryptophan, and so a read error is likely. The rearrangement joins TRBV4-3 to TRBJ1-1; tentatively, D is TRBD1 (5 bases). The CDR3 is made up of 17 amino acids. V lost 0 bases, J lost 5 bases, and 19 bases lay in between. Germline values: CDR1 LGHNA, CDR2 YSLEER. CDR3 protein: CASSQDGKRGGITEAFS. The CDR3 nucleotides are TGCGCCAGCAGCCAAGATGGGAAAAGGGGAGGAATTACTGAAGCTTTCTCT.

This chain uses TRBV11-2 with TRBJ1-5; possibly TRBD1 for D (5 bases). The CDR3 loop spans 15 amino acids. Germline values: CDR1 SGHAT, CDR2 FQNNGV. V lost 0 bases, J lost 3 bases, and 9 bases lay in between. The DNA for the CDR3 is TGTGCCAGCAGCTTAGACAGGGTTAACAATCAGCCCCAGCATTTT. Translating gives CASSLDRVNNQPQHF.

This clone was seen a handful of times. The rearrangement joins TRBV7-6 to TRBJ2-3; TRBD1 aligns across 9 bases. The CDR3 contains 15 residues. The germline gives CDR1 SGHVS, CDR2 FNYEAQ. Trimming at V came to 1 base and at J to 6 bases, leaving 5 bases not matched to a gene. Written as DNA, the CDR3 is TGTGCCAGCAGCTTAGGGACAGGGGCGGCGGATACGCAGTATTTT. This sequence encodes CASSLGTGAADTQYF.

The V call is TRBV7-9, the J call TRBJ2-1; D unclear. Trimming left V 5 bases short and J 10 bases short, with 12 bases between. Germline CDR1 and CDR2: SEHNR and FQNEAQ (reference sequence). CDR3 length: 12 residues. CDR3 region: CASSPTLGEQFF. In nucleotides, the CDR3 is TGTGCCAGCAGCCCAACTCTCGGGGAGCAGTTCTTC.

This chain links TRBV5-6 with TRBJ2-2, with D possibly TRBD2 on 5 matching bases. Germline CDR1 and CDR2: SGHDT and YYEEEE. Trimming removed 1 base from V and 4 bases from J, with 14 bases in between. This CDR3 contains 16 residues. As DNA, the CDR3 is TGTGCCAGCAGCTTGCGGCCGGACTCGAGCACCGGGGAGCTGTTTTTT. This translates into CASSLRPDSSTGELFF.

V and J are TRBV7-9 and TRBJ2-5; TRBD1 matches 9 bases. J gave up 4 bases and V 5 bases, and 8 bases lay outside the gene matches. The CDR3 is 15 amino acids. The germline gives CDR1 SEHNR, CDR2 FQNEAQ (reference sequence). Written as DNA, the CDR3 is TGTGCCAGCAGCGTCTGGACAGGGGTAGCAGAGACCCAGTACTTC. Encoded protein: CASSVWTGVAETQYF.

This CDR3 reads CASSTFRGEAFF. The CDR3 region has the DNA TGTGCCAGCAGCACCTTCAGGGGTGAAGCTTTCTTT. The chain links TRBV7-9 to TRBJ1-1, with D possibly TRBD1 on 6 matching bases. V was cut by 5 bases and J by 7 bases, with 11 bases left in between. This CDR3 has 12 residues. Germline V lookup: CDR1 SEHNR, CDR2 FQNEAQ (reference sequence).

The rearrangement joins TRBV6-5 to TRBJ2-7, with D tentatively TRBD1 (6 bases). The CDR3 runs to 13 residues. Trimming removed 6 bases at V and 3 bases at J, with 12 bases between. Germline values: CDR1 MNHEY, CDR2 SVGAGI. The chain's CDR3 is CASRLGTIYEQYF. CDR3 bases: TGTGCCAGCAGACTTGGGACAATCTACGAGCAGTACTTC.

J is TRBJ2-7 and V is TRBV7-6, with D unclear. This CDR3 has 13 amino acids. From germline, CDR1 is SGHVS and CDR2 FNYEAQ. Trimming stripped 4 bases from V and 3 bases from J, with 10 bases between. CDR3 sequence: CASSSRLSYEQYF. CDR3 DNA sequence: TGTGCCAGCAGCTCCCGACTCAGCTACGAGCAGTACTTC.

The rearrangement uses TRBV5-1 and TRBJ1-5; 9 bases align to TRBD1. The V and J ends lost 4 bases and 1 base, in that order; junction bases with no gene match: 3. From germline, CDR1 is SGHRS and CDR2 YFSETQ. There are 15 residues in the CDR3. As DNA, the CDR3 is TGCGCCAGCAGCCCGGACAGGGGAAGCAATCAGCCCCAGCATTTT. It encodes CASSPDRGSNQPQHF.

This clone has only one observation. The chain combines TRBV18 with TRBJ2-7; 9 bases line up with TRBD1. Germline-derived CDR1 and CDR2 are KGHSH and LQKENI. Trimming took 6 bases from V and 5 from J; bases not matched to a gene: 14. This CDR3 region has 16 residues. The CDR3: CASSPPYGTGLHEQYF. As DNA, the CDR3 is TGTGCCAGCTCTCCGCCCTACGGGACAGGGTTACACGAGCAGTACTTC.

The genes are TRBV5-5 and TRBJ1-1; TRBD1 agrees at 7 bases. The V gene's germline CDR1 is SGHKS and CDR2 YYEKEE (reference sequence). Germline trimming cut 0 bases from V and 5 bases from J; bases unmatched to any gene: 4. The CDR3 runs to 14 residues. CDR3 bases: TGTGCCAGCAGCTTGGGACAGGGTTTTACTGAAGCTTTCTTT. Protein: CASSLGQGFTEAFF.

The gene calls are TRBV27 and TRBJ1-6; TRBD1 matches at 8 bases. The CDR3 loop spans 14 amino acids. Germline V CDR1 and CDR2: MNHEY, SMNVEV (reference sequence). The V segment lost 5 bases and the J segment 7 bases; nucleotides outside the gene matches: 4. CDR3 DNA sequence: TGTGCCAGCAGTCGGGGACAGGCGAATTCACCCCTCCACTTT. Amino acid sequence: CASSRGQANSPLHF.

Here the CDR3 reads CASSPRDPGEEKLFF. Here the CDR3 DNA reads TGTGCCAGCAGCCCCCGGGACCCAGGGGAAGAAAAACTGTTTTTT. The chain uses TRBV6-5 and TRBJ1-4; D is perhaps TRBD1 (6 bases). V was clipped by 6 bases and J by 8 bases, with 19 bases between them. The CDR3 has 15 amino acids. Germline-derived CDR1 and CDR2 are MNHEY and SVGAGI.